Listed below are T cell receptor beta chains from one sample, sequenced in a study of blood T cell repertoires in COVID-19. Sequencing was performed with immunoSEQ multiplex PCR; in TCRdb, only in-frame clones are kept and a portion is missing. The repertoire has roughly 110,000 clones, 76% of them found once; the top ten carry approximately 6.2%. The sample consisted of peripheral blood. The receptor set was obtained from a man aged 80 or over with COVID-19, enrolled during active disease. The CDR3 runs from the conserved cysteine through the conserved F or W. A D gene is named only where the DNA matches it firmly. Some rows mark clone size as missing; the rest say once, few, many or name a class of expanded clone.

.	TRBV12-3/TRBV12-4	.	TRBJ2-7	CASSLGRTLEQYF	TGTGCCAGCAGTTTGGGGAGAACTTTGGAGCAGTACTTC
few	TRBV27	.	TRBJ1-5	CASSFDGGLGQPQHF	TGTGCCAGCAGCTTTGATGGGGGGTTAGGTCAGCCCCAGCATTTT
.	TRBV5-4	.	TRBJ1-4	CASSFDRINEKLFF	TGTGCCAGCAGCTTCGACAGGATTAATGAAAAACTGTTTTTT
.	TRBV15	.	TRBJ1-1	CATSRAGSEAFF	TGTGCCACCAGCAGGGCAGGGTCTGAAGCTTTCTTT
once	TRBV27	.	TRBJ2-3	CASSFLGSGDTQYF	TGTGCCAGCAGTTTTTTGGGGAGCGGCGATACGCAGTATTTT
.	TRBV28	.	TRBJ1-2	CASTDSAGFYGYTF	TGTGCCAGCACCGACAGCGCTGGCTTCTATGGCTACACCTTC
once	TRBV7-2	.	TRBJ2-2	CASGRDWETGELFF	TGTGCCAGCGGCCGGGACTGGGAAACCGGGGAGCTGTTTTTT
.	TRBV28	TRBD1	TRBJ1-5	CASGQGNQPQHF	TGTGCCAGCGGACAGGGCAATCAGCCCCAGCATTTT
.	TRBV5-1	TRBD1	TRBJ1-1	CASSWAWDRGRKGTEAFF	TGCGCCAGCAGCTGGGCGTGGGACAGGGGGAGAAAGGGCACTGAAGCTTTCTTT
.	TRBV9	.	TRBJ2-1	CASSRQSSFGNEQFF	TGTGCCAGCAGCAGACAGAGCTCCTTCGGCAATGAGCAGTTCTTC
few	TRBV13	TRBD2	TRBJ2-5	CASSLNWGLGTGETQYF	TGTGCCAGCAGCTTAAACTGGGGACTAGGAACAGGGGAGACCCAGTACTTC
.	TRBV11-2	.	TRBJ1-1	CASPSLPGHTEAFF	TGTGCCAGCCCCTCACTCCCGGGACACACTGAAGCCTTCTTT
.	TRBV18	.	TRBJ2-2	CASSLSGGGELFF	TGTGCCAGCTCTTTATCAGGTGGCGGGGAGCTGTTTTTT
.	TRBV19	TRBD2	TRBJ2-1	CASSIGAGGFVEQFF	TGTGCCAGTAGTATAGGAGCGGGAGGTTTCGTTGAGCAGTTCTTC
.	TRBV11-3	TRBD1	TRBJ2-1	CASSLAGQTYNEQFF	TGTGCCAGCAGCTTAGCGGGACAGACTTACAATGAGCAGTTCTTC
.	TRBV7-8	.	TRBJ1-5	CASSLEGQVSNQPQHF	TGTGCCAGCAGCCTCGAAGGACAAGTTAGCAATCAGCCCCAGCATTTT
few	TRBV3-1/TRBV3-2	.	TRBJ2-3	CASSPSFPGDTQYF	TGTGCCAGCAGCCCCTCCTTCCCGGGGGATACGCAGTATTTT
.	TRBV28	.	TRBJ1-4	CASSLTLGKLFF	TGTGCCAGCAGTTTAACACTAGGAAAACTGTTTTTT
.	TRBV7-2	TRBD2	TRBJ2-5	CASSSSGGETQYF	TGTGCCAGCAGTTCTAGCGGCGGAGAGACCCAGTACTTC
.	TRBV28	TRBD2	TRBJ2-7	CASSSPPASGSSYEQYF	TGTGCCAGCAGTTCTCCCCCGGCTAGCGGCAGCTCCTACGAGCAGTACTTC
.	TRBV28	TRBD2	TRBJ2-1	CASSSTSGADGSYNEQFF	TGTGCCAGCAGTTCGACTAGCGGGGCGGATGGCTCCTACAATGAGCAGTTCTTC